The 14 T cell receptor beta chains in this list originate from one sample, sequenced in a study of T cell responses to AZD1222 COVID-19 vaccine. Assay: immunoSEQ multiplex PCR; the TCRdb copy retains only in-frame clones and omits some. The sample has about 150,000 clones; approximately 90% are singletons. Sample: peripheral blood, taken 28 days after the second AZD1222 dose. All receptors come from an adult who received the AZD1222 COVID-19 vaccine.

The chain links TRBV4-1 to TRBJ2-1; the D gene could be TRBD1 or TRBD2 (5 bases each). Looked up from germline, CDR1 is MGHRA and CDR2 is YSYEKL. The CDR3 extends over 14 amino acids. Trimming left V 0 bases short and J 8 bases short, with 11 bases between. Here the CDR3 reads CASSQEGPGYEQFF. The DNA of the CDR3 is TGCGCCAGCAGCCAAGAGGGACCTGGGTATGAGCAGTTCTTC.

The chain employs TRBV18 and TRBJ1-2, with D perhaps TRBD1 (6 bases). Looked up from germline, CDR1 is KGHSH and CDR2 is LQKENI. V was pared by 2 bases and J by 6 bases, with 13 bases between. The CDR3 loop spans 14 amino acids. The DNA for the CDR3 is TGTGCCAGCTCACCATCGGTCGGGGGCCATGGCTACACCTTC. Protein: CASSPSVGGHGYTF.

The rearrangement joins TRBV28 to TRBJ1-2, with 7 bases matching TRBD1. V dropped 5 bases and J dropped 2; count of bases not matched to a gene: 5. The CDR3 covers 14 residues. Germline V gene sequence: CDR1 MDHEN, CDR2 SYDVKM. DNA of the CDR3: TGTGCCAGCAGTCCAACGACAGGGAACTATGGCTACACCTTC. Protein sequence: CASSPTTGNYGYTF.

The genes are TRBV25-1 and TRBJ2-5; D may be TRBD1 or TRBD2 (5 bases each). Trimming left V 4 bases short and J 3 bases short, with 12 bases between. The CDR3 has 14 residues. Germline lookup yields CDR1 MGHDK and CDR2 SYGVNS. Written as DNA, the CDR3 is TGTGCCAGCAGTGTGCGACTGGGGGAAGAGACCCAGTACTTC. It yields the protein CASSVRLGEETQYF.

The chain joins TRBV29-1 to TRBJ2-7; 8 positions match TRBD2. Germline CDR1 and CDR2: SQVTM and ANQGSEA. V trimming: 1 base; J trimming: 2 bases; junction bases outside the gene matches: 10. The CDR3 is made up of 16 amino acids. This CDR3 is CSVEVAGGTIPYEQYF. CDR3 coding DNA: TGCAGCGTTGAAGTGGCGGGAGGTACGATCCCCTACGAGCAGTACTTC.

The V and J genes are TRBV5-1 and TRBJ1-4; D ambiguous. Germline V gives CDR1 SGHRS, CDR2 YFSETQ. This CDR3 spans 15 amino acids. V dropped 1 base and J dropped 8 bases, with 15 bases sitting between them. In nucleotides, the CDR3 is TGCGCCAGCAGCTTGAGACCGGGTCCGGGAGAAAAACTGTTTTTT. Protein: CASSLRPGPGEKLFF.

The V and J genes are TRBV5-8 and TRBJ2-7; TRBD2 aligns across 16 bases. Germline V gives CDR1 SGHTS, CDR2 YDEGEE. The CDR3 sequence is 17 residues long. J was trimmed by 7 bases and V by 3 bases; bases with no gene match: 10. In nucleotides, the CDR3 is TGTGCCAGCAGCTCCGACGGGACTAGCGGGGGGGTCGGAGAGCAGTACTTC. Amino acids: CASSSDGTSGGVGEQYF.

The gene calls are TRBV7-9 and TRBJ1-3, with 8 bases fitting TRBD1. CDR1 is SEHNR and CDR2 is FQNEAQ in the germline V gene (reference sequence). CDR3 length: 16 amino acids. Trimming cost V 4 bases and J 0 bases; bases outside gene matches: 5. This CDR3 reads CASSSRTGLSGNTIYF. CDR3 in DNA: TGTGCCAGCAGCTCGAGGACAGGGCTCTCTGGAAACACCATATATTTT.

This clone was seen once. The CDR3 DNA follows: TGTGCCAGCAGTGATGAGGGACAGGGAATATGGCTTACCTTC. It specifies CASSDEGQGIWLTF. The gene calls are TRBV28 and TRBJ1-2; 9 bases are shared with TRBD1. The germline gives CDR1 MDHEN, CDR2 SYDVKM. The CDR3 loop spans 14 amino acids. J was trimmed by 14 bases and V by 5 bases; bases with no gene match: 15.

CDR3 sequence (DNA): TGCAGTGCTAGTCATGTCGTGGGTTTCGAAAAACTGTTTTTT. Translated, it gives CSASHVVGFEKLFF. This chain links TRBV20-1 with TRBJ1-4; D unresolved. This CDR3 is 14 amino acids long. V was shortened by 3 bases and J by 8 bases, with 16 bases between the two germline ends. Looked up from germline, CDR1 is DFQATT and CDR2 is SNEGSKA (reference sequence).

The chain joins TRBV7-9 to TRBJ1-3; D uncertain. There are 13 residues in the CDR3. Trimming shortened V by 1 base and J by 7 bases, and 8 bases separated the two germline ends. Germline V lookup: CDR1 SEHNR, CDR2 FQNEAQ (reference sequence). CDR3 coding DNA: TGTGCCAGCAGCTTAGTCTGGGCGAACACCATATATTTT. Translated, it gives CASSLVWANTIYF.

V is TRBV28 and J is TRBJ2-7; 9 bases are shared with TRBD2. CDR3 length equals 17 residues. V shed 1 base and J 0 bases; nucleotides not matched to a gene: 7. Germline V lookup: CDR1 MDHEN, CDR2 SYDVKM. CDR3 amino acids: CASSLLSGGRDSYEQYF. The CDR3 DNA follows: TGTGCCAGCAGTTTATTGTCGGGCGGGAGGGACTCCTACGAGCAGTACTTC.

The V gene is TRBV11-2, the J gene TRBJ2-7; TRBD2 aligns across 7 bases. V was clipped by 8 bases and J by 2 bases; unmatched bases: 9. Germline values: CDR1 SGHAT, CDR2 FQNNGV. The CDR3 is made up of 14 amino acids. CDR3 region: CASRLAGRAYEQYF. Here the CDR3 DNA reads TGTGCCAGCCGTCTTGCAGGGAGGGCCTACGAGCAGTACTTC.

The chain employs TRBV5-4 and TRBJ2-7; D not certain. Germline V gene sequence: CDR1 SGHNT, CDR2 YYREEE (reference sequence). The CDR3 runs 12 residues. V lost 4 bases and J 6 bases, leaving 11 bases between the germline ends. The chain's CDR3 is CASSLQFSEQYF. The CDR3 DNA reads as TGTGCCAGCAGCCTACAGTTTTCCGAGCAGTACTTC.